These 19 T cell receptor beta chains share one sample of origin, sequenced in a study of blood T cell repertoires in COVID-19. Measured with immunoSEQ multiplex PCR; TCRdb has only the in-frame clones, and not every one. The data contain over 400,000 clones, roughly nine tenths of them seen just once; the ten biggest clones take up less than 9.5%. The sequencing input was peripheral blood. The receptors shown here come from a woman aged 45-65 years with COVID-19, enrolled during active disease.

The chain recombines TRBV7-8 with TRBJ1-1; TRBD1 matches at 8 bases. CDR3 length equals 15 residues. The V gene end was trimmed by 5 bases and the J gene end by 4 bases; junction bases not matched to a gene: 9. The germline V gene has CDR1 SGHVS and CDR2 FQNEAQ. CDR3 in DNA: TGTGCCAGCAGCGTTTTAACAGGGGGGGCCACTGAAGCTTTCTTT. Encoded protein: CASSVLTGGATEAFF.

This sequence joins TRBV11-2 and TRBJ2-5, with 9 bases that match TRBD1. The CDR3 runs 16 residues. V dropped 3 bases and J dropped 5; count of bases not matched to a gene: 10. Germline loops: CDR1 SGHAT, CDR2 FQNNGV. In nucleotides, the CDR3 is TGTGCCAGCAGCTTGGATTGGACAGGGGCGCGGGAGACCCAGTACTTC. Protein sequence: CASSLDWTGARETQYF.

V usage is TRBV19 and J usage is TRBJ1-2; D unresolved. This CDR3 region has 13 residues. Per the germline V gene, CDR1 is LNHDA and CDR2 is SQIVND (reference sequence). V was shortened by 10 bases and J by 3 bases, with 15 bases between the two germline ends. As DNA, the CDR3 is TGTGCCACCACAGAGGAGGGCTACTATGGCTACACCTTC. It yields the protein CATTEEGYYGYTF.

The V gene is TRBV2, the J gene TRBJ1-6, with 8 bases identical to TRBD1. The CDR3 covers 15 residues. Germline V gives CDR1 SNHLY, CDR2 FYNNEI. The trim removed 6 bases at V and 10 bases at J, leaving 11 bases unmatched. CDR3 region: CASSPRQGINSPLHF. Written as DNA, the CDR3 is TGTGCCAGCAGCCCCAGACAGGGGATTAACTCACCCCTCCACTTT.

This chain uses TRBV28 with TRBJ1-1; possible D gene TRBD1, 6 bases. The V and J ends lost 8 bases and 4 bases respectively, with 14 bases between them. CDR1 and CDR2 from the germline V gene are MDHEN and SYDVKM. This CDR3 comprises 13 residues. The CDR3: CASRRGGGTEAFF. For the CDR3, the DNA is TGTGCCAGCCGCCGGGGGGGCGGCACTGAAGCTTTCTTT. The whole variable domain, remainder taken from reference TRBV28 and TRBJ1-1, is DVKVTQSSRYLVKRTGEKVFLECVQDMDHENMFWYRQDPGLGLRLIYFSYDVKMKEKGDIPEGYSVSREKKERFSLILESASTNQTSMYLCASRRGGGTEAFFGQGTRLTVV.

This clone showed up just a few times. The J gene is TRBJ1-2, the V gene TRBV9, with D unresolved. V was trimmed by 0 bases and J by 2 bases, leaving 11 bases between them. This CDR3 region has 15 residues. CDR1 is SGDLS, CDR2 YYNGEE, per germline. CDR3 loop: CASSVGAAPNYGYTF. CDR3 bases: TGTGCCAGCAGCGTAGGGGCAGCCCCAAACTATGGCTACACCTTC.

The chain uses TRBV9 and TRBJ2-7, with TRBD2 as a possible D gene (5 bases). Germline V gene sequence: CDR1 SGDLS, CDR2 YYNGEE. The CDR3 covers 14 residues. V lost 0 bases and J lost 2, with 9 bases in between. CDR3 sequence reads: CASSVGLTTYEQYF. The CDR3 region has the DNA TGTGCCAGCAGCGTAGGACTAACTACCTACGAGCAGTACTTC.

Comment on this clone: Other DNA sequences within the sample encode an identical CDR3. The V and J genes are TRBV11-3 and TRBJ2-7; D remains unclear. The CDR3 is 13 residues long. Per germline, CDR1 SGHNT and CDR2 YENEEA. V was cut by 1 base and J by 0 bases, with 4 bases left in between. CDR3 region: CASSLASSYEQYF. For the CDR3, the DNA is TGTGCCAGCAGCTTAGCCAGCTCCTACGAGCAGTACTTC.

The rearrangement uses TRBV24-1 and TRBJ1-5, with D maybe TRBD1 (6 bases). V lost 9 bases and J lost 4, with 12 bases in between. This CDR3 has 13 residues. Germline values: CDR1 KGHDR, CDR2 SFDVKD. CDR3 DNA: TGTGCCACCCGAGGGACACTAAATCAGCCCCAGCATTTT. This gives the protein CATRGTLNQPQHF.

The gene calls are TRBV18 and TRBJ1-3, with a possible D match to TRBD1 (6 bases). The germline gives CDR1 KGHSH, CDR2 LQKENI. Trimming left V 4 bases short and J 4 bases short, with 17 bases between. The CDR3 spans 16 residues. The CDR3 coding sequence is TGTGCCAGCTCACTGCAGACGGGACAAAAGGGAAACACCATATATTTT. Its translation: CASSLQTGQKGNTIYF.

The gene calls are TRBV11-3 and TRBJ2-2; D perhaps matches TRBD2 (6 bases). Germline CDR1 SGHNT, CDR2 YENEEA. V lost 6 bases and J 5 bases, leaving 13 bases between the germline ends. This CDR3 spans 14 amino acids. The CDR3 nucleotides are TGTGCCAGCAGTTCCGACAGCGGGACCGGGGAGCTGTTTTTT. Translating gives CASSSDSGTGELFF.

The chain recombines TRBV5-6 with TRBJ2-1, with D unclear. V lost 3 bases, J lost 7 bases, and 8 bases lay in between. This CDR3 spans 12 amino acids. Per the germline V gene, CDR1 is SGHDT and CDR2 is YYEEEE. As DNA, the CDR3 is TGTGCCAGCAGCTATACATTGAATGAGCAGTTCTTC. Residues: CASSYTLNEQFF.

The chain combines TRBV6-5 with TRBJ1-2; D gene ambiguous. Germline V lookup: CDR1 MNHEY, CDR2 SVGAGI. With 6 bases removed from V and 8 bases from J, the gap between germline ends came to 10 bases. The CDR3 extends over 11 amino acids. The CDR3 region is CASRAGGGYTF. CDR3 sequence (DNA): TGTGCCAGCAGGGCCGGCGGGGGCTACACCTTC.

The CDR3 bases are TGCAGCGTTGAGGAGTACACTGAAGCTTTCTTT. The encoded protein is CSVEEYTEAFF. V usage is TRBV29-1 and J usage is TRBJ1-1; D call uncertain. The V end lost 3 bases, the J end lost 3 bases, and 5 bases lay between the germline ends. CDR1 and CDR2 from the germline V gene are SQVTM and ANQGSEA. There are 11 residues in the CDR3. The entire variable domain, with the rest obtained from reference TRBV29-1 and TRBJ1-1, is as follows: SAVISQKPSRDICQRGTSLTIQCQVDSQVTMMFWYRQQPGQSLTLIATANQGSEATYESGFVIDKFPISRPNLTFSTLTVSNMSPEDSSIYLCSVEEYTEAFFGQGTRLTVV.

The CDR3 region is CASSSAGGRGGYEQYF. CDR3 nucleotide sequence: TGTGCCAGCAGCTCGGCCGGCGGGCGGGGGGGCTACGAGCAGTACTTC. This rearrangement joins TRBV13 to TRBJ2-7; 9 bases map to TRBD2. This CDR3 is built from 16 residues. Trimming at V came to 4 bases and at J to 3 bases, leaving 10 bases not matched to a gene. CDR1 and CDR2 from the germline V gene are PRHDT and FYEKMQ (reference sequence).

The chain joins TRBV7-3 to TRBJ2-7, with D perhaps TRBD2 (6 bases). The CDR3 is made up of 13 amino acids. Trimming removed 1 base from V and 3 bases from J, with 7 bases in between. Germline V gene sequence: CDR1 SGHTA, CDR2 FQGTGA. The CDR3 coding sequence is TGTGCCAGCAGCTTAAACGGGGGCTACGAGCAGTACTTC. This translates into CASSLNGGYEQYF.

CDR3 coding DNA: TGTGCCAGCAGCCAGGGACTCGTCACAGATACGCAGTATTTT. Amino acid sequence: CASSQGLVTDTQYF. The chain joins TRBV3-1 (or the pseudogene TRBV3-2) to TRBJ2-3, with D maybe TRBD2 (6 bases). Germline CDR1 reads LGHDT; CDR2 reads YNNKEL (reference sequence). This CDR3 spans 14 amino acids. Trimming left V 3 bases short and J 2 bases short, with 9 bases between.

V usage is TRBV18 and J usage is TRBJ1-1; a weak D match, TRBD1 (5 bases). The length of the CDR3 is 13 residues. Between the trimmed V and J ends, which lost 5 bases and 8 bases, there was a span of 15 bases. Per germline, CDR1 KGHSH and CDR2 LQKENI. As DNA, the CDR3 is TGTGCCAGCTCATATACAAGGGGTAGGGAAGCTTTCTTT. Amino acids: CASSYTRGREAFF.

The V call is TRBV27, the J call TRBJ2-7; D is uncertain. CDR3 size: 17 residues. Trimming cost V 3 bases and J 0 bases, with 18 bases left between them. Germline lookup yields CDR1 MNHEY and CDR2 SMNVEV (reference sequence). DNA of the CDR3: TGTGCCAGCAGTTTGTCCGTCGACTCATTTAGCTCCTACGAGCAGTACTTC. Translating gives CASSLSVDSFSSYEQYF.